Shown below are 5 T cell receptor beta chains from a single sample sequenced in a study of OX40 agonist ivuxolimab in advanced cancers. Clones were read by immunoSEQ multiplex PCR, and TCRdb kept only the in-frame ones, dropping some. The repertoire has some 94,000 clones, around nine tenths of them found once; the top ten carry approximately 0.78%. This specimen consisted of CD4+ or CD8+ T cells sorted from blood, obtained in a trial of the OX40 agonist ivuxolimab. The receptors were gathered from an adult with an advanced solid tumor such as melanoma, head and neck, liver or kidney cancer.

The V and J genes are TRBV5-1 and TRBJ2-5, with D perhaps given as TRBD1 or TRBD2 (6 bases each). The CDR3 sequence is 19 residues long. Germline V gene lookup returns CDR1 SGHRS and CDR2 YFSETQ. Between the trimmed V and J ends, which lost 4 bases and 0 bases, there was a span of 25 bases. The CDR3 reads CASSPTWQGGIGYQETQYF. CDR3 coding DNA: TGCGCCAGCAGCCCGACCTGGCAAGGGGGGATCGGGTACCAAGAGACCCAGTACTTC.

With respect to this clone: Its ends do not fully match the called genes, so a read error is possible. For the CDR3, the DNA is TGTGCCAGCAGCTTGGGTGGGAGAGGGGGGCTGTTTTTT. Translated, it gives CASSLGGRGGLFF. The rearrangement joins TRBV5-4 to TRBJ2-2, with D possibly matching TRBD1 (6 bases). The CDR3 extends over 13 amino acids. Germline assignment: CDR1 SGHNT and CDR2 YYREEE (reference sequence). Supplemented by reference TRBV5-4 and TRBJ2-2, the full variable domain reads ETGVTQSPTHLIKTRGQQVTLRCSSQSGHNTVSWYQQALGQGPQFIFQYYREEENGRGNFPPRFSGLQFPNYSSELNVNALELDDSALYLCASSLGGRGGLFFGEGSRLTVL.

The chain is built from TRBV10-3 and TRBJ1-1; D is ambiguous. V was cut by 10 bases and J by 0 bases, with 9 bases left in between. Germline CDR1 is ENHRY and CDR2 is SYGVKD. The CDR3 sequence is 12 residues long. The CDR3 region has the DNA TGTGCCACCGGTATTATGAACACTGAAGCTTTCTTT. Amino acid sequence: CATGIMNTEAFF.

The chain uses TRBV7-2 and TRBJ2-1; 7 bases map to TRBD2. V dropped 5 bases and J dropped 9; count of bases not matched to a gene: 10. In germline, CDR1 is SGHTA, CDR2 FQGNSA. This CDR3 is built from 14 residues. The CDR3 nucleotides are TGTGCCAGCAGCCCGGGACTGACGGGGGGTGAGCAGTTCTTC. Its protein product is CASSPGLTGGEQFF. The full variable domain, with the rest looked up from reference TRBV7-2 and TRBJ2-1, is GAGVSQSPSNKVTEKGKDVELRCDPISGHTALYWYRQSLGQGLEFLIYFQGNSAPDKSGLPSDRFSAERTGGSVSTLTIQRTQQEDSAVYLCASSPGLTGGEQFFGPGTRLTVL.

The chain has TRBV5-4 and TRBJ2-1; TRBD2 might be the D (5 bases). The germline V gene has CDR1 SGHNT and CDR2 YYREEE (reference sequence). The CDR3 spans 15 residues. V was shortened by 1 base and J by 6 bases, with 14 bases between the two germline ends. Here the CDR3 DNA reads TGTGCCAGCAGCTTGTTATCAGGACTCGCCAATGAGCAGTTCTTC. Translation: CASSLLSGLANEQFF.